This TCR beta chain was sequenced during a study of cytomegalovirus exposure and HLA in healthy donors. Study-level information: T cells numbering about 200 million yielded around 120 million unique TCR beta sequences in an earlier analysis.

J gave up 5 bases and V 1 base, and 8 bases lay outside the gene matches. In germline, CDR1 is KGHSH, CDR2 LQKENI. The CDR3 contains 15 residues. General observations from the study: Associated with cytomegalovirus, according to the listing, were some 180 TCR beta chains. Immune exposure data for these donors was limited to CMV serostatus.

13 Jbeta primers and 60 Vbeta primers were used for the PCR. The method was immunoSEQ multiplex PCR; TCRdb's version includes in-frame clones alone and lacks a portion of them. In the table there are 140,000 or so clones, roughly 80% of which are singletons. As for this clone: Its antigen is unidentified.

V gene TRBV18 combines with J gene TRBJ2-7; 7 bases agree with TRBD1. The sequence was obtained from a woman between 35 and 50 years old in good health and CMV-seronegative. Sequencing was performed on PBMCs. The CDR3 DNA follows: TGTGCCAGCTCACCACAGGGGGCCCCTTTCGACGAGCAGTACTTC. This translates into CASSPQGAPFDEQYF.